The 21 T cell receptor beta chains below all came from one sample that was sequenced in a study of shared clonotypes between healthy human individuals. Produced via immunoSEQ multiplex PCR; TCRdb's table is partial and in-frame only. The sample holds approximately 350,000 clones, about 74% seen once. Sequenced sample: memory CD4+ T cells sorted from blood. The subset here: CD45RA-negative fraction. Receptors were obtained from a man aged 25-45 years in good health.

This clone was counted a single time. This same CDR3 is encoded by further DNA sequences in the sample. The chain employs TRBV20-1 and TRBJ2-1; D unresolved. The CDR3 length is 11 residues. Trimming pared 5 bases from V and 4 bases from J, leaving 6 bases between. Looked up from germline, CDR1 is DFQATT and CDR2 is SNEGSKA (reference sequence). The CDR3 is CSARQYNEQFF. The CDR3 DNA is TGCAGTGCTCGGCAGTACAATGAGCAGTTCTTC.

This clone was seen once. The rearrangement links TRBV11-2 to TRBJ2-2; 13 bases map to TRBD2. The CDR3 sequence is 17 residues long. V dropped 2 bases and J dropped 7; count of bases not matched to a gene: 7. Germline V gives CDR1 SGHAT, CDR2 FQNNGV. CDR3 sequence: CASSLLLGLAGSGELFF. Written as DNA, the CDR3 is TGTGCCAGCAGCTTACTCCTGGGACTAGCGGGAAGCGGGGAGCTGTTTTTT.

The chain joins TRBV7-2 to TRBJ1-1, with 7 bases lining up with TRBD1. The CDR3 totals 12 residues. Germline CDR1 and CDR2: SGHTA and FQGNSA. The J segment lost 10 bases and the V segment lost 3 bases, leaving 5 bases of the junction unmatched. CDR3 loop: CASSFTQGGAFF. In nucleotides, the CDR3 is TGTGCCAGCAGCTTCACCCAGGGGGGAGCTTTCTTT.

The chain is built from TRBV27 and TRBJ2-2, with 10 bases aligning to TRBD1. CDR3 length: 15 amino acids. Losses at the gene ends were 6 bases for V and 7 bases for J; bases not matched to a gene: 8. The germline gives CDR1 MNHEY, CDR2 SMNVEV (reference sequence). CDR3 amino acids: CASRFRDRGDGELFF. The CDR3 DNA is TGTGCCAGCAGGTTCCGGGACAGGGGTGACGGGGAGCTGTTTTTT.

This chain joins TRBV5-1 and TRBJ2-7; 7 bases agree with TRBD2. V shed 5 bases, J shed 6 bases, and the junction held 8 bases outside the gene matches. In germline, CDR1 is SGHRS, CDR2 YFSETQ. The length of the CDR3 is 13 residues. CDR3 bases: TGCGCCAGCAGAGGGGAGGGCGCGGTCGAGCAGTACTTC. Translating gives CASRGEGAVEQYF.

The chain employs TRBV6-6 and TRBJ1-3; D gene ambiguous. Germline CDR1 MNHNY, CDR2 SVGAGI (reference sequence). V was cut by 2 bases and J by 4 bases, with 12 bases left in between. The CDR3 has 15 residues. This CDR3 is CASSYHDPRGNTIYF. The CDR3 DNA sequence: TGTGCCAGCAGTTACCACGACCCCCGAGGAAACACCATATATTTT.

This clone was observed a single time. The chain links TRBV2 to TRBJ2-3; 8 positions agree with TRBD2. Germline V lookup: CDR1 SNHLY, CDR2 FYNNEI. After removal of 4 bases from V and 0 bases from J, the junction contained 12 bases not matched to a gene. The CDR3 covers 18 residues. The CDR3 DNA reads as TGTGCCAGCAGTGTATTTGCGGGAGGACTCTCTAGCACAGATACGCAGTATTTT. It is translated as CASSVFAGGLSSTDTQYF.

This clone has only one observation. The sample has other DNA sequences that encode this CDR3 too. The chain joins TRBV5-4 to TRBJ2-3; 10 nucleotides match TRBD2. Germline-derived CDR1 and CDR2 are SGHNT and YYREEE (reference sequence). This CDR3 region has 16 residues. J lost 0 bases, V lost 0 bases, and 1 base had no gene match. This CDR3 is CASSLGLAGSTDTQYF. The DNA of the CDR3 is TGTGCCAGCAGCTTGGGACTAGCGGGTAGCACAGATACGCAGTATTTT.

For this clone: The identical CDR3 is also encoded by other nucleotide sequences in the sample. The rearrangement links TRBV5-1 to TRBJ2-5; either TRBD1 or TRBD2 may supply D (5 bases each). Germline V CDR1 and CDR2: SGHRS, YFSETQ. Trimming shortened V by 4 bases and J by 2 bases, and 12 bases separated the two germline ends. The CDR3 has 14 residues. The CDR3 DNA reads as TGCGCCAGCAGCAGAAGTGGGACGCAAGAGACCCAGTACTTC. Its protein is CASSRSGTQETQYF.

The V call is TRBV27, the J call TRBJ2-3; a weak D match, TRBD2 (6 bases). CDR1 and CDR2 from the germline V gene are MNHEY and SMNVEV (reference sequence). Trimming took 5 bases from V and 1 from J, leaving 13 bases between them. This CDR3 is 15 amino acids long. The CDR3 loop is CASSRIAGRTDTQYF. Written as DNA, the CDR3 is TGTGCCAGCAGTAGAATCGCGGGGCGCACAGATACGCAGTATTTT.

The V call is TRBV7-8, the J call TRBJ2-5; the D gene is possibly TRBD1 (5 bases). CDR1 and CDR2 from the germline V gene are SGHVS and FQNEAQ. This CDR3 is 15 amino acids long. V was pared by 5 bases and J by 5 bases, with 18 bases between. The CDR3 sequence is CASSHPTSGPETQYF. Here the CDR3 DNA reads TGTGCCAGCAGCCACCCCACGTCAGGGCCGGAGACCCAGTACTTC.

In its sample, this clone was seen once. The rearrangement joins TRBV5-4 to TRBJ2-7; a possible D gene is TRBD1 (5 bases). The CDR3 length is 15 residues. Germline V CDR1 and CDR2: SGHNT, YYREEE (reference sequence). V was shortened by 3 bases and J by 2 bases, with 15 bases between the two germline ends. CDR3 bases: TGTGCCAGCAGCTCAAAGACAGAACAAACCTACGAGCAGTACTTC. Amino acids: CASSSKTEQTYEQYF.

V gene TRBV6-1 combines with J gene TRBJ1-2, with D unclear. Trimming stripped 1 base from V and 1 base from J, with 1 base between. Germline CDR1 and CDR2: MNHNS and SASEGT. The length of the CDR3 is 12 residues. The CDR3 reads CASSEDNYGYTF. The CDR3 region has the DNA TGTGCCAGCAGTGAAGATAACTATGGCTACACCTTC.

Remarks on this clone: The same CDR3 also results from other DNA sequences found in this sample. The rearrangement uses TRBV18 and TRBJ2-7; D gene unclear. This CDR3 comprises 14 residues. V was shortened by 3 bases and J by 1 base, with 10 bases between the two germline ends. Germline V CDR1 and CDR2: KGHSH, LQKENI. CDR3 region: CASSPGLGSYEQYF. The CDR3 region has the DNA TGTGCCAGCTCACCGGGATTGGGATCCTACGAGCAGTACTTC.

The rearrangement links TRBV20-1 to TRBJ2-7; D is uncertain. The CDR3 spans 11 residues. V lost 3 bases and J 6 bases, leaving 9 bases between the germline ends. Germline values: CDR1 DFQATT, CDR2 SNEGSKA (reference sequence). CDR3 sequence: CSASTPSEQYF. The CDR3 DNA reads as TGCAGTGCTAGCACTCCTTCCGAGCAGTACTTC.

The CDR3 coding sequence is TGTGCCAGCGCCCCCGTCGGATGGGCGAACACTGAAGCTTTCTTT. Translation: CASAPVGWANTEAFF. V and J are TRBV9 and TRBJ1-1; D uncertain. V lost 7 bases and J lost 1, with 17 bases in between. The CDR3 runs 15 residues. In germline, CDR1 is SGDLS, CDR2 YYNGEE.

The CDR3 here is CASSPPGRGRRWNTEAFF. In DNA, the CDR3 is TGTGCCAGCTCACCACCGGGTAGGGGGAGGCGGTGGAACACTGAAGCTTTCTTT. The V gene is TRBV18, the J gene TRBJ1-1; possible D gene TRBD1, 6 bases. The CDR3 extends over 18 amino acids. Germline loops: CDR1 KGHSH, CDR2 LQKENI. Trimming pared 0 bases from V and 1 base from J, leaving 18 bases between.

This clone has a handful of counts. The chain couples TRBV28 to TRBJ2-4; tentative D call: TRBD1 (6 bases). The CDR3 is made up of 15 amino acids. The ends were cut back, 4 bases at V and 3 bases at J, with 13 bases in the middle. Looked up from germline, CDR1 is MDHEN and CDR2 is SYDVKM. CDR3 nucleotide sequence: TGTGCCAGCAGTTCCTCCGGGACACTCAAAAACATTCAGTACTTC. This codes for CASSSSGTLKNIQYF.

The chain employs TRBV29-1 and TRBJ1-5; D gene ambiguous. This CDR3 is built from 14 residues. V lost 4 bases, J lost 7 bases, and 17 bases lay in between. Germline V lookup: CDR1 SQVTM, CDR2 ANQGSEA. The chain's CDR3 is CSVGRSGSEQPQHF. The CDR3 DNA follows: TGCAGCGTTGGGCGATCGGGGAGTGAGCAGCCCCAGCATTTT. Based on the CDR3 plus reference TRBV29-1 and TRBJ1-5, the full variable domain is SAVISQKPSRDICQRGTSLTIQCQVDSQVTMMFWYRQQPGQSLTLIATANQGSEATYESGFVIDKFPISRPNLTFSTLTVSNMSPEDSSIYLCSVGRSGSEQPQHFGDGTRLSIL.

The CDR3 loop reads CASSVGAQNTEAFF. The DNA of the CDR3 is TGTGCCAGCAGCGTAGGGGCTCAGAACACTGAAGCTTTCTTT. The rearrangement uses TRBV9 and TRBJ1-1, with D unresolved. Germline loops: CDR1 SGDLS, CDR2 YYNGEE. This CDR3 has 14 residues. V was cut by 0 bases and J by 1 base, with 7 bases left in between.

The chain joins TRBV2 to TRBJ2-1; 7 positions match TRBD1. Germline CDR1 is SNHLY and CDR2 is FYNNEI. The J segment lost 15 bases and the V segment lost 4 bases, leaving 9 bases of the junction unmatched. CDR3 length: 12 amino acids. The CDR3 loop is CASSGDSPSGFF. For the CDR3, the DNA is TGTGCCAGCAGTGGGGACAGTCCTAGTGGGTTCTTC.